Each of the 30 T cell receptor beta chains below was sequenced from the same sample in a study of T cells in Graves' hyperthyroidism and ophthalmopathy (dated 2019 in TCRdb). The receptor library was made with multiplex PCR. Instrument on record: Illumina HiSeq 2000. Amplification of TCR beta CDR3 regions was carried out from RNA transcripts. For the first round of RT-PCR on the TCR CDR3, the HTBI primer set was used together with the Qiagen OneStep RT-PCR kit. In-frame beta chains were kept once TCRdb had trimmed the public reads at Q25 with fastp and called clones with MiXCR. CDR3 protein sequences are deduplicated, and each keeps its most common genes and DNA. Counted in this sample were more than 300,000 distinct CDR3 sequences; 17% of them appeared once. 34% of the sample is in the top ten clones. Material: blood. The receptors derive from a woman aged 25 to 45 with Graves' hyperthyroidism that later progressed to Graves' ophthalmopathy.

The genes are TRBV29-1 and TRBJ1-1; unclear D gene. This CDR3 contains 13 residues. Looked up from germline, CDR1 is SQVTM and CDR2 is ANQGSEA. Trimming removed 6 bases from V and 4 bases from J, with 15 bases in between. The CDR3 DNA reads as TGCAGCGTCCATCCACGGGGTAGCACTGAAGCTTTCTTT. This sequence encodes CSVHPRGSTEAFF. Based on the CDR3 plus reference TRBV29-1 and TRBJ1-1, the full variable domain is SAVISQKPSRDICQRGTSLTIQCQVDSQVTMMFWYRQQPGQSLTLIATANQGSEATYESGFVIDKFPISRPNLTFSTLTVSNMSPEDSSIYLCSVHPRGSTEAFFGQGTRLTVV.

In its sample, this clonotype was seen many times. The rearrangement uses TRBV6-2 or TRBV6-3 and TRBJ2-1; a possible D gene is TRBD2 (6 bases). Trimming removed 6 bases at V and 8 bases at J, with 14 bases between. This CDR3 is 13 amino acids long. CDR1 is MNHEY, CDR2 SVGEGT, per germline. The CDR3 DNA reads as TGTGCCAGCAGGGAGGGGTCTCCGGATGAGCAGTTCTTC. Translating gives CASREGSPDEQFF.

Many counts were recorded for this clonotype. This rearrangement joins TRBV2 to TRBJ1-1, with D possibly matching TRBD1 (5 bases). Trimming removed 11 bases from V and 4 bases from J, with 29 bases in between. From germline, CDR1 is SNHLY and CDR2 FYNNEI. CDR3 length equals 17 residues. CDR3 nucleotides: TGTGCCGGCATCCCCAGGTTAAGGGTACAGGAGGGCACTGAAGCTTTCTTT. Translating it yields CAGIPRLRVQEGTEAFF. Drawing the rest from reference TRBV2 and TRBJ1-1, the complete variable domain is EPEVTQTPSHQVTQMGQEVILRCVPISNHLYFYWYRQILGQKVEFLVSFYNNEISEKSEIFDDQFSVERPDGSNFTLKIRSTKLEDSAMYFCAGIPRLRVQEGTEAFFGQGTRLTVV.

The rearrangement uses TRBV2 and TRBJ1-1; D is undetermined. Trimming removed 7 bases at V and 1 base at J, with 10 bases between. The CDR3 spans 13 residues. In germline, CDR1 is SNHLY, CDR2 FYNNEI. In nucleotides, the CDR3 is TGTGCCAGCATGTCCTCGGGGAACACTGAAGCTTTCTTT. Translated: CASMSSGNTEAFF.

Ten or more counts support this clonotype. This chain connects TRBV7-9 to TRBJ1-4; D ambiguous. V was pared by 6 bases and J by 8 bases, with 10 bases between. Germline assignment: CDR1 SEHNR and CDR2 FQNEAQ (reference sequence). The length of the CDR3 is 12 residues. The CDR3 loop is CASRKGTEKLFF. The CDR3 nucleotides are TGTGCCAGCAGGAAGGGAACGGAAAAACTGTTTTTT.

This chain connects TRBV28 to TRBJ2-4; 10 bases map to TRBD1. The V segment lost 6 bases and the J segment 8 bases; nucleotides outside the gene matches: 13. CDR1 and CDR2 from the germline V gene are MDHEN and SYDVKM. The CDR3 has 16 residues. Written as DNA, the CDR3 is TGTGCCAGCAGCCCCACCCCGGGACAGGGGACGGACATTCAGTACTTC. It is translated as CASSPTPGQGTDIQYF.

This sequence joins TRBV29-1 and TRBJ1-4; 7 nucleotides agree with TRBD1. Germline loops: CDR1 SQVTM, CDR2 ANQGSEA. CDR3 length: 15 amino acids. The J segment lost 5 bases and the V segment lost 4 bases, leaving 10 bases of the junction unmatched. CDR3 in amino acids: CSVVTGQTSNEKLFF. The DNA of the CDR3 is TGCAGCGTTGTGACGGGACAGACATCAAATGAAAAACTGTTTTTT.

There are many counts of this clonotype. The chain employs TRBV20-1 and TRBJ1-6; D remains unclear. This CDR3 has 17 residues. V gave up 3 bases and J gave up 0 bases, with 15 bases separating them. The germline V gene has CDR1 DFQATT and CDR2 SNEGSKA (reference sequence). CDR3 sequence (DNA): TGCAGTGCTAGTCGTTGGGGTTTGAGCTCCTATAATTCACCCCTCCACTTT. Amino acids: CSASRWGLSSYNSPLHF.

The chain carries TRBV4-1 and TRBJ2-3; 8 positions match TRBD2. This CDR3 contains 17 residues. Germline-derived CDR1 and CDR2 are MGHRA and YSYEKL. V was pared by 1 base and J by 5 bases, with 11 bases of the junction left unmatched. The CDR3 DNA reads as TGCGCCAGCAGCCAAGTCGCCTCGGGAGGGTCTGAAGATACGCAGTATTTT. Translating it yields CASSQVASGGSEDTQYF.

In regard to this clonotype: Sequence at one end of the junction differs from germline and may be a read error. CDR3 loop: CASWPLAGGPRGTSTGELFF. The CDR3 nucleotides are TGTGCCAGCTGGCCGCTAGCGGGAGGGCCTCGGGGGACGAGCACCGGGGAGCTCTTTTTT. The chain carries TRBV7-2 and TRBJ2-2; the match to TRBD2 covers 12 bases. CDR1 is SGHTA and CDR2 is FQGNSA in the germline V gene. The CDR3 is made up of 20 amino acids.

At least ten counts were recorded for this clonotype. The chain employs TRBV27 and TRBJ1-2; possible D gene TRBD1, 5 bases. The length of the CDR3 is 16 residues. V lost 1 base, J lost 3 bases, and 15 bases lay in between. Germline V gives CDR1 MNHEY, CDR2 SMNVEV (reference sequence). The CDR3 DNA is TGTGCCAGCAGTTTATTGATTGGCAGGGACTACTATGGCTACACCTTC. This encodes CASSLLIGRDYYGYTF.

In the case of this clonotype: One base away lies a much larger clone, so this may be a sequencing read error. The chain combines TRBV6-2 or TRBV6-3 with TRBJ2-6; D not resolved. The CDR3 is made up of 15 amino acids. Trimming left V 5 bases short and J 3 bases short, with 11 bases between. Germline V gene sequence: CDR1 MNHEY, CDR2 SVGEGT. CDR3 residues: CASSTCSGGANVLTF. The DNA for the CDR3 is TGTGCCAGCAGTACCTGTAGTGGTGGGGCCAACGTCCTGACTTTC.

This clonotype has at least ten counts. This rearrangement joins TRBV18 to TRBJ2-7, with D possibly matching TRBD2 (5 bases). Trimming shortened V by 6 bases and J by 2 bases, and 14 bases separated the two germline ends. Germline CDR1 is KGHSH and CDR2 is LQKENI. There are 14 residues in the CDR3. The CDR3 loop reads CASSPYGITYEQYF. DNA of the CDR3: TGTGCCAGCTCCCCGTACGGGATTACCTACGAGCAGTACTTC.

Remarks on this clonotype: A much larger clone differs from this one at a single base, so this may be a read error. The chain combines TRBV5-1 with TRBJ1-1; D uncertain. CDR3 length: 14 residues. Germline lookup yields CDR1 SGHRS and CDR2 YFSETQ. V lost 2 bases and J lost 6, with 14 bases in between. This chain's CDR3 is CASSFESVYSEAFF. CDR3 bases: TGCGCCAGCAGCTTTGAATCTGTTTACTCTGAAGCTTTCTTT.

This clonotype was counted ten times or more. The V call is TRBV6-1, the J call TRBJ2-7, with TRBD1 identical over 9 bases. This CDR3 is built from 14 residues. The trim removed 5 bases at V and 0 bases at J, leaving 2 bases unmatched. In germline, CDR1 is MNHNS, CDR2 SASEGT. Written as DNA, the CDR3 is TGTGCCAGCAGTATGGGACAGGGCTCCTACGAGCAGTACTTC. It is translated as CASSMGQGSYEQYF.

In the case of this clonotype: Just one base apart from a much larger clone, this may be a read error. V and J are TRBV10-2 and TRBJ1-5; D is unclear. The length of the CDR3 is 15 residues. Germline V gene data show CDR1 as WSHSY and CDR2 as SAAADI. The chain's CDR3 is CASLPVTVSSQPQHF. The CDR3 region has the DNA TGCGCCAGCCTTCCGGTGACGGTTAGCAGTCAGCCCCAGCATTTT.

The V gene is TRBV6-1, the J gene TRBJ2-7; either TRBD1 or TRBD2 may fit D (6 bases each). The CDR3 covers 14 residues. Germline CDR1 is MNHNS and CDR2 is SASEGT. With 6 bases removed from V and 2 bases from J, the gap between germline ends came to 14 bases. CDR3 coding DNA: TGTGCCAGCAGGCCTCTAGGGGGGACCTACGAGCAGTACTTC. It encodes CASRPLGGTYEQYF.

This clonotype was seen repeatedly, ten times or more. J is TRBJ1-1 and V is TRBV11-3; D not resolved. Germline V lookup: CDR1 SGHNT, CDR2 YENEEA. V lost 0 bases, J lost 4 bases, and 6 bases lay in between. The CDR3 sequence is 13 residues long. The CDR3 sequence: CASSLDLGTEAFF. Here the CDR3 DNA reads TGTGCCAGCAGCTTAGACCTTGGCACTGAAGCTTTCTTT.

This clonotype came up many times. The chain links TRBV29-1 to TRBJ2-6, with 7 nucleotides matching TRBD1. Losses at the gene ends were 4 bases for V and 0 bases for J; bases not matched to a gene: 9. The germline V gene encodes CDR1 SQVTM and CDR2 ANQGSEA. The CDR3 covers 17 residues. The CDR3 reads CSVGWDSLSSGANVLTF. CDR3 DNA sequence: TGCAGCGTTGGATGGGACAGCCTTTCCTCTGGGGCCAACGTCCTGACTTTC.

The rearrangement joins TRBV20-1 to TRBJ2-1, with 9 bases identical to TRBD2. The CDR3 consists of 15 residues. Germline loops: CDR1 DFQATT, CDR2 SNEGSKA (reference sequence). V was clipped by 1 base and J by 3 bases; unmatched bases: 4. DNA of the CDR3: TGCAGTGCTAGAGTAGCGGGAGAGGACTACAATGAGCAGTTCTTC. This encodes CSARVAGEDYNEQFF.

This clonotype has a handful of counts. The V and J genes are TRBV29-1 and TRBJ2-3; 9 nucleotides line up with TRBD1. There are 16 residues in the CDR3. Germline assignment: CDR1 SQVTM and CDR2 ANQGSEA. V lost 1 base to trimming and J lost 6 bases; unmatched junction nucleotides: 11. The CDR3 loop is CSVEGTHRGRQDTQYF. The CDR3 DNA reads as TGCAGCGTTGAAGGGACACACAGGGGGCGTCAGGATACGCAGTATTTT.

This clonotype appeared many times. The rearrangement links TRBV10-2 to TRBJ2-7; D is possibly TRBD2 (6 bases). Germline-derived CDR1 and CDR2 are WSHSY and SAAADI. The CDR3 totals 13 residues. V dropped 7 bases and J dropped 6 bases, with 16 bases sitting between them. CDR3 in amino acids: CASTLRGSGEQYF. CDR3 DNA: TGCGCCAGCACCTTACGGGGGTCGGGCGAGCAGTACTTC.

In its sample, this clonotype was seen many times. The genes are TRBV28 and TRBJ2-5, with 8 bases aligning to TRBD1. This CDR3 region has 17 residues. CDR1 MDHEN and CDR2 SYDVKM come from the germline V gene. V lost 4 bases, J lost 5 bases, and 15 bases stayed unmatched. The DNA of the CDR3 is TGTGCCAGCAGTTCATTAGGGCGTCAGGGGGCCGGGGAGACCCAGTACTTC. This translates into CASSSLGRQGAGETQYF.

This clonotype occurred a few times. The V call is TRBV29-1, the J call TRBJ1-1; TRBD1 aligns across 9 bases. The junction had 8 bases not matched to a gene; V was cut back by 6 bases and J by 0 bases. The CDR3 sequence is 15 residues long. Germline CDR1 SQVTM, CDR2 ANQGSEA. The CDR3 DNA reads TGCAGCGTAACCGGGACAGGGAAGATGAACACTGAAGCTTTCTTT. This gives the protein CSVTGTGKMNTEAFF.

This clonotype has a count of ten or more. The V call is TRBV5-8, the J call TRBJ2-3; either TRBD1 or TRBD2 may supply D (5 bases each). Trimming shortened V by 2 bases and J by 6 bases, and 19 bases separated the two germline ends. This CDR3 is 16 amino acids long. In germline, CDR1 is SGHTS, CDR2 YDEGEE. The CDR3 reads CASSLEPGRWRDTQYF. The CDR3, as DNA: TGTGCCAGCAGCTTAGAACCGGGACGCTGGAGGGATACGCAGTATTTT. The entire variable domain, with the rest obtained from reference TRBV5-8 and TRBJ2-3, is as follows: EAGVTQSPTHLIKTRGQQATLRCSPISGHTSVYWYQQALGLGLQFLLWYDEGEERNRGNFPPRFSGRQFPNYSSELNVNALELEDSALYLCASSLEPGRWRDTQYFGPGTRLTVL.

This sequence joins TRBV5-1 and TRBJ2-3; weak D call: TRBD2 (6 bases). Germline V gene lookup returns CDR1 SGHRS and CDR2 YFSETQ. The CDR3 has 13 amino acids. The germline V and J ends were trimmed by 4 bases and 7 bases, with 13 bases remaining between them. Here the CDR3 reads CASSGGTPNTQYF. CDR3 nucleotides: TGCGCCAGCAGCGGAGGGACCCCCAATACGCAGTATTTT.

This clonotype was recorded only once. The genes are TRBV28 and TRBJ1-2, with 7 bases identical to TRBD1. CDR1 is MDHEN and CDR2 is SYDVKM in the germline V gene. The J segment lost 2 bases and the V segment lost 4 bases, leaving 13 bases of the junction unmatched. This CDR3 contains 17 residues. CDR3 in DNA: TGTGCCAGCAGTTCCTCCGCAGAGGGGGCTAACAACTATGGCTACACCTTC. Translating it yields CASSSSAEGANNYGYTF.

This clonotype was counted at least ten times. The V gene is TRBV6-1, the J gene TRBJ2-1; D is unresolved. CDR1 is MNHNS, CDR2 SASEGT, per germline. The germline V and J ends were trimmed by 2 bases and 1 base, with 12 bases remaining between them. The CDR3 is 16 residues long. CDR3 sequence: CASSEFGLMSYNEQFF. The DNA for the CDR3 is TGTGCCAGCAGTGAATTCGGTTTGATGTCCTACAATGAGCAGTTCTTC.

This clonotype appeared many times. The chain employs TRBV20-1 and TRBJ1-6; D is ambiguous. Germline V gene data show CDR1 as DFQATT and CDR2 as SNEGSKA (reference sequence). CDR3 length equals 14 residues. The V and J ends lost 1 base and 14 bases respectively, with 18 bases between them. CDR3 sequence (DNA): TGCAGTGCTAGAGTTAGGGTTACGGGGATGGCCCTCCACTTT. It translates to CSARVRVTGMALHF.

This clonotype was found many times. V usage is TRBV11-2 and J usage is TRBJ2-1, with D uncertain. The V gene's germline CDR1 is SGHAT and CDR2 FQNNGV. The V end was cut by 2 bases, the J end by 5 bases, with 10 bases between. The CDR3 is made up of 14 amino acids. The CDR3 DNA sequence: TGTGCCAGCAGCTTAACGGCGGATCACAATGAGCAGTTCTTC. This codes for CASSLTADHNEQFF.